What follows are 25 T cell receptor beta chains derived from one specimen sequenced in a study of breast tumors, draining lymph nodes, adjacent tissues (dated by TCRdb to the mid-2010s). Receptor libraries were prepared by multiplex PCR. The reads were generated on an Illumina HiSeq 2000. Clones were called with MiXCR by TCRdb after fastp trimmed the public reads at Q25, and only in-frame beta chains were retained. Rows matching on CDR3 protein sequence are summarized as one entry with the most common DNA and genes. For this sample there are around 22,000 distinct CDR3 sequences; about two thirds appear just once. Clones ranked in the top ten supply about a fifth of the sample. Material for sequencing was tumor-adjacent breast tissue. Source of these receptors: a female donor with breast cancer. Some clones in this sample may be carry-over from other donors' samples.

Within the sample, this clonotype is medium-sized. V usage is TRBV20-1 and J usage is TRBJ2-3; D is unclear. The V and J ends lost 7 bases and 2 bases respectively, with 10 bases between them. The CDR3 has 12 amino acids. CDR1 and CDR2 (germline): DFQATT, SNEGSKA (reference sequence). The CDR3 nucleotides read TGCAGTGTTGGATCCCCCACAGATACGCAGTATTTT. This gives the protein CSVGSPTDTQYF.

V usage is TRBV24-1 and J usage is TRBJ2-3; the D gene is possibly TRBD2 (5 bases). V was trimmed by 5 bases and J by 0 bases, leaving 14 bases between them. This CDR3 spans 16 amino acids. Germline-derived CDR1 and CDR2 are KGHDR and SFDVKD. The CDR3: CATSGSLRTSTDTQYF. In nucleotides, the CDR3 is TGTGCCACCAGTGGGTCTCTGAGGACTAGCACAGATACGCAGTATTTT.

This clonotype was detected many times. The chain employs TRBV5-1 and TRBJ2-1, with 10 positions matching TRBD2. J gave up 2 bases and V 4 bases, and 9 bases lay outside the gene matches. The length of the CDR3 is 17 residues. CDR1 and CDR2 from the germline V gene are SGHRS and YFSETQ. The CDR3 loop is CASSGGTSASPYNEQFF. DNA of the CDR3: TGCGCCAGCAGCGGCGGGACTAGCGCCTCACCCTACAATGAGCAGTTCTTC.

This clonotype has ten or more counts. The chain combines TRBV29-1 with TRBJ1-5, with 7 bases that match TRBD1. Germline V gives CDR1 SQVTM, CDR2 ANQGSEA. Trimming cost V 6 bases and J 7 bases; bases outside gene matches: 6. The CDR3 sequence is 12 residues long. The CDR3: CSVTTGDQPQHF. The CDR3 nucleotides read TGCAGCGTAACCACAGGGGACCAGCCCCAGCATTTT. Combining the CDR3 with reference TRBV29-1 and TRBJ1-5 gives the whole variable domain SAVISQKPSRDICQRGTSLTIQCQVDSQVTMMFWYRQQPGQSLTLIATANQGSEATYESGFVIDKFPISRPNLTFSTLTVSNMSPEDSSIYLCSVTTGDQPQHFGDGTRLSIL.

J is TRBJ2-1 and V is TRBV20-1, with 10 bases identical to TRBD1. Germline V gene sequence: CDR1 DFQATT, CDR2 SNEGSKA (reference sequence). This CDR3 region has 13 residues. Trimming cost V 5 bases and J 6 bases; bases outside gene matches: 4. CDR3 nucleotides: TGCAGTGCTTTCCGGGACAGGGGCAATGAGCAGTTCTTC. Encoded protein: CSAFRDRGNEQFF.

By its share, this clonotype is medium-sized. The chain has TRBV6-5 and TRBJ2-7; TRBD1 might be the D (6 bases). This CDR3 has 16 residues. Germline CDR1 and CDR2: MNHEY and SVGAGI. V shed 6 bases and J shed 3 bases, with 21 bases lying between them. DNA for the CDR3: TGTGCCAGCAGACGTGGACAGTCGGTGACACTCTACGAGCAGTACTTC. It is translated as CASRRGQSVTLYEQYF.

V usage is TRBV20-1 and J usage is TRBJ2-7, with TRBD1 matching over 9 bases. This CDR3 has 14 residues. Germline CDR1 reads DFQATT; CDR2 reads SNEGSKA (reference sequence). The J segment lost 1 base and the V segment lost 3 bases, leaving 4 bases of the junction unmatched. The CDR3 here is CSARGDRASYEQYF. The CDR3 DNA reads TGCAGTGCTAGGGGGGACAGGGCATCCTACGAGCAGTACTTC.

The chain uses TRBV6-2 or TRBV6-3 and TRBJ1-6, with D possibly matching TRBD1 (6 bases). The CDR3 sequence is 11 residues long. Germline values: CDR1 MNHEY, CDR2 SVGEGT. Trimming removed 8 bases at V and 10 bases at J, with 9 bases between. CDR3 region: CASDRRSPLHF. CDR3 sequence (DNA): TGTGCCAGCGACAGGAGGTCACCCCTCCACTTT.

DNA for the CDR3: TGTGCCACCAGCACACCCCTAGCGGGGCAAGAGACCCAGTACTTC. Amino acids: CATSTPLAGQETQYF. V usage is TRBV15 and J usage is TRBJ2-5; 9 nucleotides agree with TRBD2. V gave up 4 bases and J gave up 2 bases; unmatched junction bases: 5. The CDR3 runs 15 residues. Germline CDR1 is LNHNV and CDR2 is YYDKDF (reference sequence).

Judged by abundance, this clonotype is medium-sized. The J gene is TRBJ1-3, the V gene TRBV5-1; D unclear. The CDR3 loop spans 14 amino acids. From germline, CDR1 is SGHRS and CDR2 YFSETQ. V lost 2 bases and J 3 bases, leaving 9 bases between the germline ends. CDR3 nucleotide sequence: TGCGCCAGCAGCTTAGAAGCTTATGGAAACACCATATATTTT. Translated: CASSLEAYGNTIYF.

This chain uses TRBV7-3 with TRBJ2-3; TRBD2 might be the D (6 bases). The CDR3 has 14 residues. V was clipped by 1 base and J by 5 bases, with 10 bases between them. Germline CDR1 and CDR2: SGHTA and FQGTGA. The CDR3 is CASSLMRGEDTQYF. The CDR3, as DNA: TGTGCCAGCAGCTTAATGCGGGGTGAAGATACGCAGTATTTT.

This clonotype appeared many times. This rearrangement joins TRBV20-1 to TRBJ2-5; 13 nucleotides agree with TRBD2. Germline loops: CDR1 DFQATT, CDR2 SNEGSKA (reference sequence). The CDR3 spans 17 residues. Trimming removed 5 bases from V and 5 bases from J; junction bases left unmatched: 14. The CDR3 reads CSAPRLAGGLFDETQYF. The CDR3 DNA sequence: TGCAGTGCTCCCCGACTAGCGGGGGGTTTATTTGACGAGACCCAGTACTTC.

This clonotype has at least ten counts. V gene TRBV2 combines with J gene TRBJ2-1, with a tentative D call TRBD1 (6 bases). Germline V gene data show CDR1 as SNHLY and CDR2 as FYNNEI. Trimming took off 4 bases at V and 4 bases at J, with 14 bases between the two ends. The CDR3 has 15 residues. CDR3 sequence reads: CASSVKTGEYNEQFF. CDR3 DNA: TGTGCCAGCAGTGTAAAGACAGGAGAATACAATGAGCAGTTCTTC.

This chain links TRBV11-2 with TRBJ2-5; 7 positions agree with TRBD1. Germline V lookup: CDR1 SGHAT, CDR2 FQNNGV. The CDR3 length is 16 residues. V lost 3 bases to trimming and J lost 4 bases; unmatched junction nucleotides: 11. The chain's CDR3 is CASSLVGTAAGETQYF. CDR3 sequence (DNA): TGTGCCAGCAGCTTGGTTGGGACAGCGGCTGGAGAGACCCAGTACTTC. Based on the CDR3 plus reference TRBV11-2 and TRBJ2-5, the full variable domain is EAGVAQSPRYKIIEKRQSVAFWCNPISGHATLYWYQQILGQGPKLLIQFQNNGVVDDSQLPKDRFSAERLKGVDSTLKIQPAKLEDSAVYLCASSLVGTAAGETQYFGPGTRLLVL.

This clonotype was seen ten or more times. The chain carries TRBV18 and TRBJ2-2; 8 bases agree with TRBD1. The CDR3 loop spans 15 amino acids. The J segment lost 5 bases and the V segment lost 3 bases, leaving 5 bases of the junction unmatched. Germline V gene sequence: CDR1 KGHSH, CDR2 LQKENI. CDR3 loop: CASSPGTGKTGELFF. The DNA for the CDR3 is TGTGCCAGCTCACCGGGGACAGGAAAGACCGGGGAGCTGTTTTTT. Combining the CDR3 with reference TRBV18 and TRBJ2-2 gives the whole variable domain NAGVMQNPRHLVRRRGQEARLRCSPMKGHSHVYWYRQLPEEGLKFMVYLQKENIIDESGMPKERFSAEFPKEGPSILRIQQVVRGDSAAYFCASSPGTGKTGELFFGEGSRLTVL.

V and J are TRBV29-1 and TRBJ1-3; D unclear. The germline V gene encodes CDR1 SQVTM and CDR2 ANQGSEA. V dropped 8 bases and J dropped 2 bases, with 16 bases sitting between them. This CDR3 spans 14 amino acids. The CDR3 bases are TGCAGCCCTCTCGTTGGGAACCCTGGAAACACCATATATTTT. Translated: CSPLVGNPGNTIYF.

CDR3 coding DNA: TGTGCCAGCAGCTTGGAGGGGGTGGGTGAAAAACTGTTTTTT. It codes for CASSLEGVGEKLFF. The chain couples TRBV5-5 to TRBJ1-4; maybe TRBD1 (6 bases). The CDR3 has 14 amino acids. The V gene lost 0 bases and the J gene lost 7 bases, with 10 bases spanning the gap. Germline V lookup: CDR1 SGHKS, CDR2 YYEKEE (reference sequence).

The chain employs TRBV7-2 and TRBJ1-2, with D possibly being TRBD1 (5 bases). The V gene's germline CDR1 is SGHTA and CDR2 FQGNSA. Trimming removed 2 bases at V and 0 bases at J, with 10 bases between. CDR3 length: 15 residues. In nucleotides, the CDR3 is TGTGCCAGCAGCTTAATGAGGGACCCTAACTATGGCTACACCTTC. Translation: CASSLMRDPNYGYTF.

By sample fraction, this clonotype is medium-sized. The V and J genes are TRBV5-5 and TRBJ1-3, with D uncertain. CDR3 length: 13 amino acids. V lost 0 bases and J lost 7, with 8 bases in between. The germline gives CDR1 SGHKS, CDR2 YYEKEE (reference sequence). CDR3 DNA sequence: TGTGCCAGCAGCTTGGAGGCCAGGAACACCATATATTTT. Amino acids: CASSLEARNTIYF.

This chain links TRBV11-2 with TRBJ2-5; 9 bases line up with TRBD2. This CDR3 has 16 residues. The V and J ends lost 7 bases and 5 bases, in that order; junction bases with no gene match: 14. The germline V gene encodes CDR1 SGHAT and CDR2 FQNNGV. CDR3 region: CASTWKASGIGETQYF. CDR3 nucleotide sequence: TGTGCCAGCACCTGGAAGGCTAGCGGGATTGGTGAGACCCAGTACTTC. Based on the CDR3 plus reference TRBV11-2 and TRBJ2-5, the full variable domain is EAGVAQSPRYKIIEKRQSVAFWCNPISGHATLYWYQQILGQGPKLLIQFQNNGVVDDSQLPKDRFSAERLKGVDSTLKIQPAKLEDSAVYLCASTWKASGIGETQYFGPGTRLLVL.

V gene TRBV5-1 combines with J gene TRBJ2-1; 11 bases align to TRBD2. J lost 7 bases, V lost 4 bases, and 10 bases had no gene match. Per germline, CDR1 SGHRS and CDR2 YFSETQ. This CDR3 spans 16 amino acids. CDR3 coding DNA: TGCGCCAGCAGCCGTCTTAGCGGGGGGGCCAGTAATGAGCAGTTCTTC. Its protein product is CASSRLSGGASNEQFF.

The chain employs TRBV5-6 and TRBJ2-1; maybe TRBD2 (6 bases). The germline gives CDR1 SGHDT, CDR2 YYEEEE. This CDR3 contains 15 residues. V was cut by 4 bases and J by 7 bases, with 18 bases left in between. CDR3 sequence reads: CASSRLGTGINEQFF. For the CDR3, the DNA is TGTGCCAGCAGCCGGCTTGGGACTGGCATAAATGAGCAGTTCTTC.

This chain joins TRBV29-1 and TRBJ2-3; D ambiguous. The germline V gene encodes CDR1 SQVTM and CDR2 ANQGSEA. The V end lost 0 bases, the J end lost 14 bases, and 15 bases lay between the germline ends. The CDR3 has 12 amino acids. The CDR3 loop is CSVEEPGLPLYF. In nucleotides, the CDR3 is TGCAGCGTTGAAGAGCCCGGGCTTCCCCTGTATTTT.

The chain uses TRBV9 and TRBJ1-6, with a weak D call TRBD1 (6 bases). The CDR3 sequence is 16 residues long. V lost 4 bases to trimming and J lost 9 bases, with 20 bases between them. Germline V gene lookup returns CDR1 SGDLS and CDR2 YYNGEE. CDR3: CASSPHTDRRGSPLHF. The CDR3 nucleotides read TGTGCCAGCAGCCCACATACCGACAGGCGGGGTTCACCCCTCCACTTT.

This clonotype has ten or more counts. The CDR3, as DNA: TGTGCCAGCAGCGTAGGGGAGGTTTACACAGATACGCAGTATTTT. Translation gives CASSVGEVYTDTQYF. The chain links TRBV9 to TRBJ2-3; a possible D gene is TRBD2 (6 bases). Germline lookup yields CDR1 SGDLS and CDR2 YYNGEE. The CDR3 covers 15 residues. V lost 0 bases and J lost 2, with 10 bases in between.